This is a list of T cell receptor beta chains from one sample in a study of T cell changes during pregnancy in multiple sclerosis. TCRdb keeps only in-frame clones here, not all; method: immunoSEQ multiplex PCR. The table lists tens of thousands of clones, about nine tenths of them singletons. The starting material was CD4+ T cells from peripheral blood mononuclear cells, obtained in the second trimester of pregnancy. The receptors here all came from a female donor in good health, enrolled as a control in a pregnancy study. The conserved cysteine and the conserved F or W are not part of the CDR3 here. Fields, in order: clone size, V gene, CDR3 protein. Clone sizes are given selectively: once, few, many, or a class where the clone is expanded.

- TRBV5-1 ASRAGYTDTQY
few TRBV28 ASRTTFRELF
- TRBV7-9 ASSLANSGNTIY
- TRBV6-1 ASSEGLKETQY
- TRBV19 ASSIRTIGDTIY
- TRBV7-3 ASSVKTGTYEQY
once TRBV30 AWKGVPYEQY
- TRBV29-1 SVEDSGAAQETQY
few TRBV6-5 ASTKPTGGNTEAF
- TRBV18 ASSRDTNYGYT
- TRBV5-4 ASTVDPNREGTEAF
- TRBV18 ASDGEAGANVLT
- TRBV7-9 ASEGGPGANVLT
- TRBV19 ASSVPSSYEQY
- TRBV7-9 ASSLSTGSYEQY
few TRBV10-3 AISTTGTPYEQY
- TRBV7-3 ASSPFLRAGNTGELF
- TRBV7-2 ASSSGTGAQETQY
once TRBV2 ASSGRGIDEQY
- TRBV7-2 ASSLSDRDQETQY
- TRBV11-3 ASSLEGMEGDTQY